This note documents a single T cell receptor (beta chain) sequence. Its antigen is undetermined. The data stem from a study of T cells expressing NK-cell markers. Turning to the study itself: Sorted CD3+CD56+NKG2C+, CD3+CD56+NKG2C- and CD3+CD56-NKG2C+ T cells provided the TCR beta repertoires.

Overall study results and limits: Specificity for HCMV among expanded NKG2C+ T cell clones was not established.

Germline CDR1 reads SGHAT; CDR2 reads FQNNGV. CDR3 length: 13 amino acids. Reanalyzing the 5' RACE reads, TCRdb keeps one entry per CDR3 protein, without DNA. The repertoire shows some 460,000 distinct CDR3 sequences; the top ten hold roughly 1.4%. This sequence was found in a woman in her 50s in good health. The chain joins TRBV11-2 to TRBJ2-5; the TCRdb D gene call, TRBD1, has no DNA to confirm it. Sequenced: blood T cells: a sorted CD56 or NKG2C T cell subset, CD4+ or CD8+ T cells, or bulk PBMC T cells (not recorded which). CDR3 region: CASGGGPRETQYF.